This T cell receptor (beta chain) comes out of a study of human T cells and chemical hapten exposure. MiXCR, run by TCRdb on the RACE reads, gives a single entry per CDR3 protein. The data show around 75,000 distinct CDR3 sequences, roughly 12% seen once. The CDR3 is 13 residues long. The V end lost 5 bases, the J end lost 1 base, and 7 bases lay between the germline ends. Germline V CDR1 and CDR2: SEHNR, FQNEAQ (reference sequence). Time point in this sample: patch test 1, 2 weeks after DPC sensitization. Treatment meaning: therapeutic diphenylcyclopropenone sensitization with weekly scalp DPC. This clonotype was counted at least ten times.

This clonotype was sampled from a woman in her sixties with alopecia areata. Some clones in this sample may be carry-over from other donors' samples. Sequenced material: whole blood, taken in connection with sensitization to the hapten diphenylcyclopropenone (DPC). The chain couples TRBV7-9 to TRBJ2-3, with unresolved D. The CDR3 loop is CASSPVGTDTQYF. CDR3 coding DNA: TGTGCCAGCAGCCCCGTGGGCACAGATACGCAGTATTTT.